This T cell receptor (beta chain) was retrieved from a study of CD8 T cells in Susac syndrome. A quantity of roughly 0.5 to 1 ug RNA underwent reverse transcription using random hexamers. MiXCR, run by TCRdb on the immunoSEQ multiplex PCR reads, gives a single entry per CDR3 protein. The sample consists of about 71,000 distinct CDR3 sequences, approximately 96% of them appearing once. With 4 bases removed from V and 4 bases from J, the gap between germline ends came to 11 bases. The V gene's germline CDR1 is SGHNT and CDR2 YYREEE (reference sequence). The CDR3 totals 14 residues. The chain joins TRBV5-4 to TRBJ2-2; D is perhaps TRBD1 (6 bases). Source material: CD4+ T cells from PBMCs. The TCR originated in a human donor with multiple sclerosis. As DNA, the CDR3 is TGTGCCAGCAGCGCCCGACAGGCCACCGGGGAGCTGTTTTTT. This codes for CASSARQATGELFF.